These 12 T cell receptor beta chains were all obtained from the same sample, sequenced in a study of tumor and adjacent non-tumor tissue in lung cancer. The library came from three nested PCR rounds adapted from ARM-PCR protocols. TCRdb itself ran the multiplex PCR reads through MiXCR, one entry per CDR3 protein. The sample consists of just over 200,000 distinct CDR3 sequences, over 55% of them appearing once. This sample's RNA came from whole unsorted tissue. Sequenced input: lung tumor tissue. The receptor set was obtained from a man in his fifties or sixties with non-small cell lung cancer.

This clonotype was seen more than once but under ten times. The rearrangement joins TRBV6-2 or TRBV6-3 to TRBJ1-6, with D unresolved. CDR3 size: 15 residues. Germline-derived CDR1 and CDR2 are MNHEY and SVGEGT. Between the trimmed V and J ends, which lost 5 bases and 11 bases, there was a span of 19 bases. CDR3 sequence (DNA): TGTGCCAGCAGTGACGAGGGAGCCGAGAACCCACCCCTCCACTTT. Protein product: CASSDEGAENPPLHF.

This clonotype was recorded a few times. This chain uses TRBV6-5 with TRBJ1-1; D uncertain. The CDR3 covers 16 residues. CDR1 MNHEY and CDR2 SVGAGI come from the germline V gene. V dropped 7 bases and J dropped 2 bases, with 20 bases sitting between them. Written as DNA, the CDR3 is TGTGCCAGCATAACCCGAAGGCTACGTGTAAACACTGAAGCTTTCTTT. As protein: CASITRRLRVNTEAFF.

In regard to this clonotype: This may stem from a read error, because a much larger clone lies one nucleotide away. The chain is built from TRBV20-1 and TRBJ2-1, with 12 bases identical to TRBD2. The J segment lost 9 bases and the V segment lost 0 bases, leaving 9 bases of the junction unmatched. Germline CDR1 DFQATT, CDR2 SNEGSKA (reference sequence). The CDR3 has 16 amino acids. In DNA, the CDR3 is TGCAGTGCTAGAGATCCCCTAGCGGGAGGGTTTGTTGAGCAGTTCTTC. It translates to CSARDPLAGGFVEQFF.

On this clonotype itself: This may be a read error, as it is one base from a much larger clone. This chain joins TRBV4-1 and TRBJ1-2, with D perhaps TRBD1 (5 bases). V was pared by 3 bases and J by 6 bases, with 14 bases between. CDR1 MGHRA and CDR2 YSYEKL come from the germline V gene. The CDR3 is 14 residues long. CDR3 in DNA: TGCGCCAGCAGCCAGAACAAGGGGAATCATGGCTACACCTTC. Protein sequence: CASSQNKGNHGYTF.

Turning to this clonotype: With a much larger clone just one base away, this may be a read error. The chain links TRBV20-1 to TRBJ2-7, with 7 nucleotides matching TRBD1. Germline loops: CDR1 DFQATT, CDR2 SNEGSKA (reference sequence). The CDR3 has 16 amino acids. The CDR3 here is CSARSYHGTETYEHYF. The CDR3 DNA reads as TGCAGTGCTAGAAGCTACCACGGGACAGAGACCTACGAGCACTACTTC.

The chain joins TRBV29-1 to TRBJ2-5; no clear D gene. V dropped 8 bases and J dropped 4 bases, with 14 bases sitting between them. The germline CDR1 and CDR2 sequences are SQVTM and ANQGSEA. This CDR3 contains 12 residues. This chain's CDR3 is CSFHGITETQYF. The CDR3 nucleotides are TGCAGCTTTCATGGTATTACAGAGACCCAGTACTTC.

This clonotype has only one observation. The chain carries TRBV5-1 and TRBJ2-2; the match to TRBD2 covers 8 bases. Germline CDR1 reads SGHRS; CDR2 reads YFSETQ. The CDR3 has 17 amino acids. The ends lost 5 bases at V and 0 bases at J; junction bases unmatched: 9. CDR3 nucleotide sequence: TGCGCCAGCAGGAGCGGGAGTGGGGCATCGAACACCGGGGAGCTGTTTTTT. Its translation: CASRSGSGASNTGELFF.

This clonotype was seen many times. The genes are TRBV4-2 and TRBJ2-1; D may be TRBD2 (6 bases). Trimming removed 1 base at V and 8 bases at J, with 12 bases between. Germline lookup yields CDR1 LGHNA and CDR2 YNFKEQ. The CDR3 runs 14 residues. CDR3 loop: CASSQAAGLHEQFF. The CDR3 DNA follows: TGTGCCAGCAGCCAAGCCGCGGGACTCCATGAGCAGTTCTTC.

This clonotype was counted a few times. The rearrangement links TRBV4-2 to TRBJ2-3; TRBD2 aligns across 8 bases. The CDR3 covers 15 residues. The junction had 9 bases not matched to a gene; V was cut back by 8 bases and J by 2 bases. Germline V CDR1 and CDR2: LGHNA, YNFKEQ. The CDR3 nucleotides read TGTGCCAGCGCTCAAGCGGGAGACCTCACAGATACGCAGTATTTT. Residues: CASAQAGDLTDTQYF.

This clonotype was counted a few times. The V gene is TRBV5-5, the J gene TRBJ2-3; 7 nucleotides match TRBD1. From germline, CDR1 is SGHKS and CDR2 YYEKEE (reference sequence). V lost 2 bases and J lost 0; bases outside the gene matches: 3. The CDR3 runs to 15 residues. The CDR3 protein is CASSLQGPSTDTQYF. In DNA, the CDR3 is TGTGCCAGCAGCTTACAGGGGCCAAGCACAGATACGCAGTATTTT.

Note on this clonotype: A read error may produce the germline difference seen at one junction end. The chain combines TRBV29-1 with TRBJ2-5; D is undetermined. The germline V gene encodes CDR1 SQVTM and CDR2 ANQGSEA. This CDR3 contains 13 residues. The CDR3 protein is CSVVTWDGEIQYF. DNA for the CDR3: TGCAGCGTTGTGACATGGGATGGAGAGATCCAGTACTTC.

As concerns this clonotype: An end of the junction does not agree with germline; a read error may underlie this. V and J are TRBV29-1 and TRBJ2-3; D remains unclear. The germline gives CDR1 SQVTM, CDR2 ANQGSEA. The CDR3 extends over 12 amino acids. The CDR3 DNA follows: TGCAGCGTTGTTCAGAGTACAGAAACGCAGTATTTT. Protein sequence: CSVVQSTETQYF.